This T cell receptor beta chain comes out of a study of metastatic and nonmetastatic thyroid tumors. Looking at the study overall: Across blood and tumor or nodule tissue, repertoires from malignant and benign thyroid patients were compared with one another.

With V trimmed by 1 base and J by 2 bases, 4 bases remained unmatched. The CDR3 has 16 amino acids. Germline CDR1 is SGHRS and CDR2 is YFSETQ. Per the original data handling: A papillary thyroid cancer distant-metastasis classifier was built from CDR3 differences across clinicopathological groups. MiXCR was used by TCRdb to re-call the PCR reads. These V and J calls derive from TCRdb rather than the authors' analysis. The sample shows 50,000 or so clones, approximately 24% of them seen only once. Study observations and caveats: For both blood and tumor, malignant thyroid tumors reportedly showed significantly higher TCR beta diversity than benign nodules did.

No treatment of any kind had been given to any patient before thyroid surgery. In its sample, this clone was seen many times. Its specificity is unknown. The clonotype originates from a male donor with papillary thyroid cancer or a benign thyroid nodule (not recorded which). Some clones in this sample may be carry-over from other donors' samples. This chain uses TRBV5-1 with TRBJ2-7; 12 nucleotides agree with TRBD2. Material: blood. CDR3 amino acids: CASSLLTSGSPYEQYF. CDR3 in DNA: TGCGCCAGCAGCTTGTTGACTAGCGGGAGCCCCTACGAGCAGTACTTC.